The sequence of this T cell receptor beta chain was determined in a study of shared clonotypes between healthy human individuals. Trimming stripped 2 bases from V and 0 bases from J, with 11 bases between. Per germline, CDR1 SGHRS and CDR2 YFSETQ. The CDR3 totals 15 residues. Method: immunoSEQ multiplex PCR; TCRdb's copy keeps in-frame clones and lacks some. In the table there are some 1,100,000 clones, 78% of which are singletons. Donors comprised only Caucasian adults living in Nashville, Tennessee. The sequenced material came from memory CD4+ T cells from PBMCs. Subset denoted: CD45RA-negative fraction. This receptor was identified in a man younger than 35 in good health. Some clones in this sample may be carry-over from other donors' samples. The gene calls are TRBV5-1 and TRBJ2-5, with D possibly matching TRBD2 (6 bases). The CDR3: CASSFFGSYQETQYF. DNA for the CDR3: TGCGCCAGCAGCTTTTTCGGGAGCTACCAAGAGACCCAGTACTTC.